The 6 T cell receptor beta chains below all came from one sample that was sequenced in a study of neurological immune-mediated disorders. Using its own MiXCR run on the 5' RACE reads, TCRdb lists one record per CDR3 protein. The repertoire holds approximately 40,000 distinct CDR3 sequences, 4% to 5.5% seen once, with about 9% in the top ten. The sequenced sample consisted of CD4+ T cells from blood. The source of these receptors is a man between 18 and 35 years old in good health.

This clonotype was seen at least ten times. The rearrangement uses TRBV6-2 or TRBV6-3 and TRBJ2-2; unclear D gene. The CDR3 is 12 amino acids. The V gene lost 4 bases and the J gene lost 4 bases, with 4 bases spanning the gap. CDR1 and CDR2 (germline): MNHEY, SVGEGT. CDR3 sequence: CASSFATGELFF. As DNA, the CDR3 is TGTGCCAGCAGTTTCGCCACCGGGGAGCTGTTTTTT.

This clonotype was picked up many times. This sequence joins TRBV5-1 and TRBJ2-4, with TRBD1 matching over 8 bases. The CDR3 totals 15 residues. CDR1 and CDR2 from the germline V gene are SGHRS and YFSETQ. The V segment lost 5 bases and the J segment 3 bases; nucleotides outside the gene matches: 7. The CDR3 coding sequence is TGCGCCAGCAGTCTGCAGGGGGCGGTCAAAAACATTCAGTACTTC. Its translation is CASSLQGAVKNIQYF.

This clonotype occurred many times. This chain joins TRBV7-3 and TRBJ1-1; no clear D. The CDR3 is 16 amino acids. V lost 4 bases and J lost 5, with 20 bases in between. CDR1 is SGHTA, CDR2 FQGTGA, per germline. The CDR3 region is CASSSLGPLSPTEAFF. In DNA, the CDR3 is TGTGCCAGCAGCTCCCTTGGACCCTTGAGCCCGACTGAAGCTTTCTTT.

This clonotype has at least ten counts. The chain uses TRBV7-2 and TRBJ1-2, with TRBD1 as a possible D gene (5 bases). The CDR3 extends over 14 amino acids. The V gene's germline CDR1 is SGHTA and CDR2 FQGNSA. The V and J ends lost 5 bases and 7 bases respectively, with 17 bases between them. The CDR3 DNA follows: TGTGCCAGCAGCCAAGTGGCGACAGTCGGTGGCTACACCTTC. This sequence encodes CASSQVATVGGYTF.

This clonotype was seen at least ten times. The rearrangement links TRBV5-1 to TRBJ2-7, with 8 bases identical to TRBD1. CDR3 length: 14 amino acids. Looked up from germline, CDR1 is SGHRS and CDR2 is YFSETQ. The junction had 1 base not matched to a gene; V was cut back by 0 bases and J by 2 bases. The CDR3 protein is CASSLGTGTYEQYF. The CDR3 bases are TGCGCCAGCAGCTTGGGGACAGGGACCTACGAGCAGTACTTC.

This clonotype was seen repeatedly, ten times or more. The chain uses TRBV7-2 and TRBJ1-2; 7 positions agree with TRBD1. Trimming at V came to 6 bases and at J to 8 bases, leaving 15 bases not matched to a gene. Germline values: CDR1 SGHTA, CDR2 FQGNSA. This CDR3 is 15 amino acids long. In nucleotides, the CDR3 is TGTGCCAGCAGGCAGGGGGTGATTCAGTCAGAAGGCTACACCTTC. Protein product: CASRQGVIQSEGYTF.